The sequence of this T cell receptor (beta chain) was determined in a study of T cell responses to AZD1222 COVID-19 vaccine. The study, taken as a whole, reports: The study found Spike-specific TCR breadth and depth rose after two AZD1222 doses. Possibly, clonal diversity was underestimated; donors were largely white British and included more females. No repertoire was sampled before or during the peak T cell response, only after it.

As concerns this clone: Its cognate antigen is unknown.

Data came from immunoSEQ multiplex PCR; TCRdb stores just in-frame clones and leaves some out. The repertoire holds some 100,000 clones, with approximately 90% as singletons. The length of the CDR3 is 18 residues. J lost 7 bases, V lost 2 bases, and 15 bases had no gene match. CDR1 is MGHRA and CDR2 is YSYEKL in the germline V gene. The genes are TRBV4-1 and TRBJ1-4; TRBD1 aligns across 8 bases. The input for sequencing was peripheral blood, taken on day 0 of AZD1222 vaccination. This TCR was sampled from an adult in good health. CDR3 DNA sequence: TGCGCCAGCAGCCAAAGGGTTACCCCAGGGGGCGAGGGTGAAAAACTGTTTTTT. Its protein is CASSQRVTPGGEGEKLFF.